This T cell receptor beta chain was identified in a study of blood T cell repertoires in COVID-19. With 7 bases removed from V and 0 bases from J, the gap between germline ends came to 13 bases. This CDR3 is 15 amino acids long. CDR1 and CDR2 from the germline V gene are LNHDA and SQIVND (reference sequence). The sample holds a few counts of this clone. Study processing details: By means of reference gene primer amplification, nucleated cell counts were estimated. TCRdb's copy holds only in-frame clones and misses some; the assay was immunoSEQ multiplex PCR. V, J and clone size are those of that table, while D and trimming were read from the DNA. The sample has around 150,000 clones; 65% to 85% are singletons.

Sequenced input: PBMCs or T cells enriched from blood (not recorded which). The chain has TRBV19 and TRBJ1-5; D possibly corresponds to TRBD1 (5 bases). This TCR came from a man aged 65-85 years who had been exposed to COVID-19. CDR3 sequence: CASTQGSYSNQPQHF. The CDR3, as DNA: TGTGCCAGTACCCAGGGATCTTATAGCAATCAGCCCCAGCATTTT.